A single sample is the source of the 16 T cell receptor beta chains below, sequenced in a study of post-analysis software for immune sequencing data. General observations from the study: When patients were compared with controls, five TRBV segments were more frequent, TRBV5-6, TRBV5-1 and TRBV20-1 among them.

The antigens for these receptors are not known. Researchers reported that TCR beta cDNA libraries carried unique molecular identifiers. TCRdb fed the PCR reads into MiXCR, producing one record per CDR3 protein. The sample shows around 260,000 distinct CDR3 sequences, 35% to 40% of them seen only once. The material sequenced was blood. The source of these receptors is a girl aged 5-17 years with multiple sclerosis.

The V call is TRBV5-1, the J call TRBJ2-1, with D possibly being TRBD1 or TRBD2 (5 bases each). The germline gives CDR1 SGHRS, CDR2 YFSETQ. There are 16 residues in the CDR3. Trimming stripped 4 bases from V and 3 bases from J, with 17 bases between. The CDR3 DNA reads as TGCGCCAGCAGCCCGCTCGGGGCCTCGGTCTACAATGAGCAGTTCTTC. Translated: CASSPLGASVYNEQFF.

The sample holds a few counts of this clonotype. V and J are TRBV28 and TRBJ2-2; D not resolved. Between the trimmed V and J ends, which lost 3 bases and 0 bases, there was a span of 8 bases. The CDR3 spans 15 residues. Germline CDR1 MDHEN, CDR2 SYDVKM. CDR3 DNA: TGTGCCAGCAGTTTGCCAGCCCCGAACACCGGGGAGCTGTTTTTT. This gives the protein CASSLPAPNTGELFF.

In its sample, this clonotype was seen many times. The chain employs TRBV12-3 or TRBV12-4 and TRBJ1-1; TRBD1 matches at 7 bases. The CDR3 runs to 15 residues. The V segment lost 7 bases and the J segment 4 bases; nucleotides outside the gene matches: 12. CDR3 loop: CASIGIQGKGTEAFF. The CDR3 region has the DNA TGTGCCAGCATCGGGATACAGGGGAAAGGCACTGAAGCTTTCTTT.

This clonotype was seen only a few times. The rearrangement joins TRBV29-1 to TRBJ2-5, with 14 bases fitting TRBD2. Germline V gene lookup returns CDR1 SQVTM and CDR2 ANQGSEA. CDR3 length: 14 residues. The V and J ends lost 8 bases and 1 base, in that order; junction bases with no gene match: 3. The CDR3 DNA is TGCAGCTCCGGACTAGCGGGAGGCCAAGAGACCCAGTACTTC. This codes for CSSGLAGGQETQYF. Full variable domain (outside the CDR3, taken from reference TRBV29-1 and TRBJ2-5): SAVISQKPSRDICQRGTSLTIQCQVDSQVTMMFWYRQQPGQSLTLIATANQGSEATYESGFVIDKFPISRPNLTFSTLTVSNMSPEDSSIYLCSSGLAGGQETQYFGPGTRLLVL.

This clonotype was found once. The V and J genes are TRBV5-1 and TRBJ2-5; 9 bases map to TRBD2. Germline CDR1 reads SGHRS; CDR2 reads YFSETQ. CDR3 length: 18 residues. J gave up 3 bases and V 0 bases, and 12 bases lay outside the gene matches. This CDR3 is CASSLVPAGGPGEETQYF. Here the CDR3 DNA reads TGCGCCAGCAGCTTGGTTCCGGCGGGGGGGCCGGGGGAAGAGACCCAGTACTTC.

As for this clonotype: With a much larger clone just one base away, this may be a read error. This rearrangement joins TRBV5-1 to TRBJ1-1; D is unresolved. The CDR3 sequence is 13 residues long. Looked up from germline, CDR1 is SGHRS and CDR2 is YFSETQ. The CDR3: CVSSFLSDTEAFF. The CDR3 region has the DNA TGCGTCAGCAGCTTTCTCAGTGACACTGAAGCTTTCTTT. Looking up the rest from reference TRBV5-1 and TRBJ1-1 gives the full variable domain: KAGVTQTPRYLIKTRGQQVTLSCSPISGHRSVSWYQQTPGQGLQFLFEYFSETQRNKGNFPGRFSGRQFSNSRSEMNVSTLELGDSALYLCVSSFLSDTEAFFGQGTRLTVV.

A note on this clonotype: One base away lies a much larger clone, so this may be a sequencing read error. This chain uses TRBV7-2 with TRBJ2-3; TRBD2 matches at 8 bases. The germline gives CDR1 SGHTA, CDR2 FQGNSA. The CDR3 has 17 residues. Losses at the gene ends were 4 bases for V and 2 bases for J; bases not matched to a gene: 11. In DNA, the CDR3 is TGTGCCAGCAGCTCACCGGGACGAGCGGGGGTCACAGATACGCAGTATTTT. Translating gives CASSSPGRAGVTDTQYF.

This clonotype was recorded a few times. The chain is built from TRBV5-1 and TRBJ2-2, with 7 bases fitting TRBD1. V dropped 4 bases and J dropped 1; count of bases not matched to a gene: 4. The CDR3 is made up of 15 amino acids. Germline CDR1 and CDR2: SGHRS and YFSETQ. The CDR3 reads CASSLRTGNTGELFF. CDR3 bases: TGCGCCAGCAGCCTACGGACAGGGAACACCGGGGAGCTGTTTTTT.

This clonotype was detected many times. The chain links TRBV27 to TRBJ2-1; tentatively, D is TRBD2 (5 bases). CDR1 and CDR2 (germline): MNHEY, SMNVEV (reference sequence). The CDR3 has 15 amino acids. Between the trimmed V and J ends, which lost 3 bases and 7 bases, there was a span of 16 bases. CDR3 nucleotides: TGTGCCAGCAGTTTCACCAATATTATAGCGAATGAGCAGTTCTTC. Its protein product is CASSFTNIIANEQFF.

This clonotype has ten or more counts. V and J are TRBV11-2 and TRBJ2-1, with 9 bases fitting TRBD2. Germline CDR1 SGHAT, CDR2 FQNNGV. V dropped 1 base and J dropped 7; count of bases not matched to a gene: 2. The CDR3 loop spans 14 amino acids. The CDR3 DNA reads TGTGCCAGCAGCTTAGGGGGACTAGCTAATGAGCAGTTCTTC. Translating it yields CASSLGGLANEQFF.

Many counts were recorded for this clonotype. This chain links TRBV7-2 with TRBJ1-6, with TRBD1 matching over 8 bases. Trimming removed 4 bases from V and 3 bases from J; junction bases left unmatched: 8. From germline, CDR1 is SGHTA and CDR2 FQGNSA. The CDR3 sequence is 17 residues long. The CDR3 loop is CASSSGQGGIYNSPLHF. As DNA, the CDR3 is TGTGCCAGCAGCTCCGGACAGGGCGGGATCTATAATTCACCCCTCCACTTT.

The rearrangement uses TRBV7-2 and TRBJ1-3; D may be TRBD1 (5 bases). Germline values: CDR1 SGHTA, CDR2 FQGNSA. V lost 1 base and J 0 bases, leaving 13 bases between the germline ends. The CDR3 totals 17 residues. DNA for the CDR3: TGTGCCAGCAGCTTAGTTGGGGCAGGCGGCTCTGGAAACACCATATATTTT. This codes for CASSLVGAGGSGNTIYF.

The chain employs TRBV15 and TRBJ1-5, with unresolved D. The CDR3 covers 13 residues. Looked up from germline, CDR1 is LNHNV and CDR2 is YYDKDF (reference sequence). V gave up 0 bases and J gave up 4 bases, with 4 bases separating them. Here the CDR3 DNA reads TGTGCCACCAGCAGAGAGGGGAATCAGCCCCAGCATTTT. It encodes CATSREGNQPQHF.

In this sample, this clonotype turned up many times. The rearrangement joins TRBV3-1 to TRBJ2-5; D not certain. CDR1 is LGHDT, CDR2 YNNKEL, per germline (reference sequence). The CDR3 consists of 13 residues. The germline V and J ends were trimmed by 6 bases and 2 bases, with 10 bases remaining between them. The CDR3: CASRYVGQETQYF. The CDR3 DNA sequence: TGTGCCAGCAGATACGTGGGGCAAGAGACCCAGTACTTC.

The chain has TRBV19 and TRBJ1-2; tentatively, D is TRBD1 (5 bases). Trimming stripped 8 bases from V and 7 bases from J, with 20 bases between. The V gene's germline CDR1 is LNHDA and CDR2 SQIVND (reference sequence). There are 14 residues in the CDR3. CDR3 in DNA: TGTGCCAGTTCAGGGCCGCGGGGAAATATTGGCTACACCTTC. The encoded protein is CASSGPRGNIGYTF.

In its sample, this clonotype was seen many times. The chain joins TRBV6-2 or TRBV6-3 to TRBJ2-1; possible D gene TRBD2, 6 bases. This CDR3 has 15 amino acids. Germline V CDR1 and CDR2: MNHEY, SVGEGT. V was cut by 0 bases and J by 9 bases, with 15 bases left in between. The CDR3 DNA reads TGTGCCAGCAGTTACTCCGGGTCGGAGGGGACTGAGCAGTTCTTC. Translating gives CASSYSGSEGTEQFF.